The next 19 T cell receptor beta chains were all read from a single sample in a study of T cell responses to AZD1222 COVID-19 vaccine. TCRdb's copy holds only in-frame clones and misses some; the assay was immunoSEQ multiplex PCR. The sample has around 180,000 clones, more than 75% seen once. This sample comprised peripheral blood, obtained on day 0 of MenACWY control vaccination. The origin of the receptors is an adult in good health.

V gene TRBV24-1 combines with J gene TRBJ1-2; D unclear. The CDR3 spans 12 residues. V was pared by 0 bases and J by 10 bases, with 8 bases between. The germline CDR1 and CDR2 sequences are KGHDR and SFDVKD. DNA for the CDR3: TGTGCCACCAGTGATTTGCGGGGAATCTACACCTTC. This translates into CATSDLRGIYTF.

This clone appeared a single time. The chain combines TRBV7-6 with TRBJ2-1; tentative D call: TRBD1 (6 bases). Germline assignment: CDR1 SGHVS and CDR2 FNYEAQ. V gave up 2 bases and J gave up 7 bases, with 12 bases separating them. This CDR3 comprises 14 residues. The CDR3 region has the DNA TGTGCCAGCAGCTTAACAGGGTCTTGGAATGAGCAGTTCTTC. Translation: CASSLTGSWNEQFF.

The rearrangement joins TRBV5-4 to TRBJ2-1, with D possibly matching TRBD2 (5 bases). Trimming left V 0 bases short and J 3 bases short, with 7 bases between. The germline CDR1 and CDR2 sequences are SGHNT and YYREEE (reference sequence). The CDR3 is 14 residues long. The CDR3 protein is CASSLASSYNEQFF. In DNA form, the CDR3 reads TGTGCCAGCAGCTTGGCTAGCAGCTACAATGAGCAGTTCTTC.

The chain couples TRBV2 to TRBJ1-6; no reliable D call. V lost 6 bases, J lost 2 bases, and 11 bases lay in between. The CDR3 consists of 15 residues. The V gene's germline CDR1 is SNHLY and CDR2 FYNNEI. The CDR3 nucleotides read TGTGCCAGCAGAAAAGAGGCAGCCTATAATTCACCCCTCCACTTT. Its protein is CASRKEAAYNSPLHF.

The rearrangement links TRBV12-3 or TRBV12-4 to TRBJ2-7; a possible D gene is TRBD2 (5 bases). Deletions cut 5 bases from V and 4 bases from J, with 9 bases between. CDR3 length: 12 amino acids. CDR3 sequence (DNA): TGTGCCAGCAGTGAGGGCCCTTACGAGCAGTACTTC. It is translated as CASSEGPYEQYF.

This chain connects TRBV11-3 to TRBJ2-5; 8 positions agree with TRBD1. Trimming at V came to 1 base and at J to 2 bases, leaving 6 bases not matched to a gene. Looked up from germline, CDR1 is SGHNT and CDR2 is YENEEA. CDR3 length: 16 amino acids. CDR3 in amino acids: CASSLGTGSSQETQYF. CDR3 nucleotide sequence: TGTGCCAGCAGCTTAGGGACAGGGAGCTCACAAGAGACCCAGTACTTC.

The DNA for the CDR3 is TGTGCCAGCAGCTTAAGACAGGGGGCAAATACGCAGTATTTT. Translated: CASSLRQGANTQYF. The chain carries TRBV7-2 and TRBJ2-3, with 10 nucleotides matching TRBD1. The ends lost 2 bases at V and 7 bases at J; junction bases unmatched: 3. CDR1 SGHTA and CDR2 FQGNSA come from the germline V gene. The CDR3 length is 14 residues.

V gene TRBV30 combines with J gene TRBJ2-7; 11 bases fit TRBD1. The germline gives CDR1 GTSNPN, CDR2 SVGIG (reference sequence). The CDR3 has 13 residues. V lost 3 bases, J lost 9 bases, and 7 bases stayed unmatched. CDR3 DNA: TGTGCCTGGAGAGGGGGACAGGGGGGAGGGCAGTACTTC. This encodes CAWRGGQGGGQYF.

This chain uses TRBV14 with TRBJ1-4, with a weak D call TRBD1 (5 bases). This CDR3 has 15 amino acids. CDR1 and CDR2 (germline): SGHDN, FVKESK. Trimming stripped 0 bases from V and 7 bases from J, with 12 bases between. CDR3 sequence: CASSQDLRGAEKLFF. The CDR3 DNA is TGTGCCAGCAGCCAAGATCTGAGGGGAGCTGAAAAACTGTTTTTT.

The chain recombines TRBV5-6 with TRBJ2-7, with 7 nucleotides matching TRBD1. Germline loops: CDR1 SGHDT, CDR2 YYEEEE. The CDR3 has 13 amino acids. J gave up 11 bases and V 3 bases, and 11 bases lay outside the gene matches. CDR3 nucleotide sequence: TGTGCCAGCAGCTCTCCGGACAGGAAGAAGGAGTACTTC. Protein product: CASSSPDRKKEYF.

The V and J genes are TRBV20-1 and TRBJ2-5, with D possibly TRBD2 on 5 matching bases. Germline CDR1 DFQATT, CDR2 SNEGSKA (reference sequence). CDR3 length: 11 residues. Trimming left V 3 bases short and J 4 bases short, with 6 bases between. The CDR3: CSASAGETQYF. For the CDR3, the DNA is TGCAGTGCTAGTGCGGGAGAGACCCAGTACTTC.

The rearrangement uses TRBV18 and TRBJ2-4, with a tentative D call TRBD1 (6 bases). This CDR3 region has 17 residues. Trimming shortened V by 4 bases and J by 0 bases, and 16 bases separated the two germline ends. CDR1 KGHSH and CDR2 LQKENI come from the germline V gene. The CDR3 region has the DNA TGTGCCAGCTCACTGACAGGATTCTCCTTAGCCAAAAACATTCAGTACTTC. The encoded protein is CASSLTGFSLAKNIQYF.

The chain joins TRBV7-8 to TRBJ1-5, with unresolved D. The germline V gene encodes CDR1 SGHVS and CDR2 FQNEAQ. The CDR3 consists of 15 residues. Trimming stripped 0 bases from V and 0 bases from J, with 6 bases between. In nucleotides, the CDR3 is TGTGCCAGCAGCTTAGCGCGGGGTAGCAATCAGCCCCAGCATTTT. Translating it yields CASSLARGSNQPQHF.

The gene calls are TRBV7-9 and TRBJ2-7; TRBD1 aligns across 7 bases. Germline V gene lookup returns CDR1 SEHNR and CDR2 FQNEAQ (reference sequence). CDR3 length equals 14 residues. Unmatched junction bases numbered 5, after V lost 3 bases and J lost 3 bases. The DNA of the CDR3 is TGTGCCAGCAGCTTGCAAGGGGGCCTCTACGAGCAGTACTTC. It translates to CASSLQGGLYEQYF.

CDR3 nucleotide sequence: TGTGCCCGACTAGAGGGACCGGACTACACCTTC. Translation: CARLEGPDYTF. The rearrangement uses TRBV2 and TRBJ1-2, with D possibly being TRBD1 (5 bases). Germline assignment: CDR1 SNHLY and CDR2 FYNNEI. This CDR3 is built from 11 residues. The V end was cut by 11 bases, the J end by 10 bases, with 17 bases between.

This CDR3 reads CASSATASAGGTNTGELFF. The CDR3 DNA is TGTGCCAGCAGCGCTACGGCAAGCGCGGGAGGTACGAACACCGGGGAGCTGTTTTTT. V and J are TRBV7-9 and TRBJ2-2; 8 nucleotides line up with TRBD2. V was pared by 5 bases and J by 0 bases, with 14 bases of the junction left unmatched. Germline CDR1 and CDR2: SEHNR and FQNEAQ (reference sequence). CDR3 size: 19 residues.

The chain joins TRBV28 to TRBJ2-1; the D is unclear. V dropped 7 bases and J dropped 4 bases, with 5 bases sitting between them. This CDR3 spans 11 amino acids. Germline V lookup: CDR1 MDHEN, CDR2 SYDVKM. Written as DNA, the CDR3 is TGTGCCAGCACCACATACAATGAGCAGTTCTTC. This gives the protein CASTTYNEQFF.

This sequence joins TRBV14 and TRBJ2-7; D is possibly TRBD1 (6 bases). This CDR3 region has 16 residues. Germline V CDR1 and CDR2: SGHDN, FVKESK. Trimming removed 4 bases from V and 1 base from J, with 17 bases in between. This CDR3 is CASSRGVPGQSYEQYF. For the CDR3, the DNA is TGTGCCAGCAGCCGAGGGGTGCCGGGACAATCCTACGAGCAGTACTTC.

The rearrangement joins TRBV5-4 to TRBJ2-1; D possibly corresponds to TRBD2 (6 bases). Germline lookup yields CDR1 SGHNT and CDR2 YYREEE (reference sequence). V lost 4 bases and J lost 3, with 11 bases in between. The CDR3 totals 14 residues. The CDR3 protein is CASSLRDFYNEQFF. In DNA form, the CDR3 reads TGTGCCAGCAGCCTACGGGACTTCTACAATGAGCAGTTCTTC.